Listed below are T cell receptor beta chains from one sample, sequenced in a study of immune characteristics of hereditary and idiopathic chronic pancreatitis. TCRdb keeps only in-frame clones here, not all; method: immunoSEQ multiplex PCR. The table includes over 12,000 clones, 70% to 75% detected once. The sequencing sample was made of pancreas tissue with hereditary chronic pancreatitis. The receptor source for this set is a human donor with chronic pancreatitis. Both conserved end residues are part of each CDR3. The D gene is left open where the match is weak. Clone size appears in some rows only: once, few, many, or a class for an expanded clone.

clone size: few; J gene: TRBJ2-7; V gene: TRBV2; D gene: -; CDR3 DNA: TGTGCCAGCAGTGAAGCGCGGGCAGTCTCCGAGCAGTACTTC; CDR3 protein: CASSEARAVSEQYF
clone size: -; J gene: TRBJ2-7; V gene: TRBV15; D gene: -; CDR3 DNA: TGTGCCACCAGCAGAGGGGGCAGCCAGGCCTACGAGCAGTACTTC; CDR3 protein: CATSRGGSQAYEQYF
clone size: -; J gene: TRBJ1-5; V gene: TRBV19; D gene: -; CDR3 DNA: TGTGCCAGTAGTGCACGGGGGGATCGCAATCAGCCCCAGCATTTT; CDR3 protein: CASSARGDRNQPQHF
clone size: once; J gene: TRBJ2-3; V gene: TRBV5-4; D gene: -; CDR3 DNA: TGTGCCAGCAGCTCAGCCGAGAGGTTTGCGTACGATACGCAGTATTTT; CDR3 protein: CASSSAERFAYDTQYF
clone size: -; J gene: TRBJ2-1; V gene: TRBV27; D gene: -; CDR3 DNA: TGTGCCAGCAGCCCGATCAATAGAGTGGACAGATACAATGAGCAGTTCTTC; CDR3 protein: CASSPINRVDRYNEQFF
clone size: once; J gene: TRBJ1-1; V gene: TRBV5-1; D gene: TRBD1; CDR3 DNA: TGCGCCAGCAGCTTGGGACAGGGGACCTGGAACACTGAAGCTTTCTTT; CDR3 protein: CASSLGQGTWNTEAFF
clone size: -; J gene: TRBJ2-4; V gene: TRBV28; D gene: TRBD2; CDR3 DNA: TGTGCCAGCAGTTTCCGGGATGGACTAGCGGGAGGGCGAGGCAAAAACATTCAGTACTTC; CDR3 protein: CASSFRDGLAGGRGKNIQYF
clone size: -; J gene: TRBJ1-6; V gene: TRBV2; D gene: TRBD1; CDR3 DNA: TGTGCCAGCGGAAGGGACAGGGGTTATTCACCCCTCCACTTT; CDR3 protein: CASGRDRGYSPLHF
clone size: once; J gene: TRBJ1-5; V gene: TRBV19; D gene: TRBD1; CDR3 DNA: TGTGCCAGTAGTCCCTTACCCGGGACAGGGGTTGATCAGCCCCAGCATTTT; CDR3 protein: CASSPLPGTGVDQPQHF
clone size: -; J gene: TRBJ1-2; V gene: TRBV7-3; D gene: TRBD1; CDR3 DNA: TGTGCCAGCAGCGCGACAGGGGGCATAGGGGGCTACACCTTC; CDR3 protein: CASSATGGIGGYTF
clone size: -; J gene: TRBJ2-3; V gene: TRBV20-1; D gene: TRBD2; CDR3 DNA: TGCAGTGCTAGTTCGCCAGACGAGCGGGAGCGCACAGATACGCAGTATTTT; CDR3 protein: CSASSPDERERTDTQYF
clone size: -; J gene: TRBJ2-1; V gene: TRBV27; D gene: -; CDR3 DNA: TGTGCCAGCAGTTTAGGCGGCAGGGGAGGCAATGAGCAGTTCTTC; CDR3 protein: CASSLGGRGGNEQFF
clone size: -; J gene: TRBJ1-1; V gene: TRBV12-3/TRBV12-4; D gene: -; CDR3 DNA: TGTGCCAGCAGTTCTCATATGAACACTGAAGCTTTCTTT; CDR3 protein: CASSSHMNTEAFF
clone size: -; J gene: TRBJ1-1; V gene: TRBV5-1; D gene: -; CDR3 DNA: TGCGCCAGCAGCCCAGAGTCTGGTTACGGCATCGAAGCTTTCTTT; CDR3 protein: CASSPESGYGIEAFF
clone size: -; J gene: TRBJ1-5; V gene: TRBV28; D gene: -; CDR3 DNA: TGTGCCAGCAGTTTATCGGCAGGTTACGAACAGCCCCAGCATTTT; CDR3 protein: CASSLSAGYEQPQHF
clone size: -; J gene: TRBJ2-7; V gene: TRBV28; D gene: TRBD2; CDR3 DNA: TGTGCCACCTTGACTAGCGGGGCGATTACCCTCGAGCAGTACTTC; CDR3 protein: CATLTSGAITLEQYF
clone size: -; J gene: TRBJ2-1; V gene: TRBV9; D gene: TRBD1; CDR3 DNA: TGTGCCAGCAGCAAATTGGGACAGACCTCCTACAATGAGCAGTTCTTC; CDR3 protein: CASSKLGQTSYNEQFF
clone size: -; J gene: TRBJ2-5; V gene: TRBV11-3; D gene: -; CDR3 DNA: TGTGCCAGCAGCTTAGGGGGTGCTACCCAGTACTTC; CDR3 protein: CASSLGGATQYF
clone size: -; J gene: TRBJ2-3; V gene: TRBV29-1; D gene: -; CDR3 DNA: TGCAGCGTCATAGGCCTTACAGATACGCAGTATTTT; CDR3 protein: CSVIGLTDTQYF
clone size: -; J gene: TRBJ2-7; V gene: TRBV11-1; D gene: TRBD2; CDR3 DNA: TGTGCCAGCAGCCGGGAGGTATACGAGCAGTACTTC; CDR3 protein: CASSREVYEQYF
clone size: -; J gene: TRBJ2-3; V gene: TRBV5-1; D gene: TRBD2; CDR3 DNA: TGCGCCAGCAGTACTGGACTAGCGGGCGCAGATACGCAGTATTTT; CDR3 protein: CASSTGLAGADTQYF
clone size: few; J gene: TRBJ2-7; V gene: TRBV3-1/TRBV3-2; D gene: -; CDR3 DNA: TGTGCCAGCAGCCAAGGAGGTCCCGGGACCTCAAGTACGAGAGGGTACTTC; CDR3 protein: CASSQGGPGTSSTRGYF
clone size: few; J gene: TRBJ2-7; V gene: TRBV7-2; D gene: TRBD2; CDR3 DNA: TGTGCCACGACAAACAGCGGGAGTAGCTACGAGCAGTACTTC; CDR3 protein: CATTNSGSSYEQYF
clone size: -; J gene: TRBJ2-2; V gene: TRBV5-4; D gene: -; CDR3 DNA: TGTGCCAGCAGCTTGTCTGGGCGGGGCCGCACCGGGGAGCTGTTTTTT; CDR3 protein: CASSLSGRGRTGELFF
clone size: -; J gene: TRBJ2-4; V gene: TRBV24-1; D gene: -; CDR3 DNA: TGTGCCACCAGTGATGGGGAAACCACAGGTAGTCAAAACATTCAGTACTTC; CDR3 protein: CATSDGETTGSQNIQYF
clone size: -; J gene: TRBJ1-3; V gene: TRBV6-6; D gene: -; CDR3 DNA: TGTGCCAGCAATGGGATGGGAAACACCATATATTTT; CDR3 protein: CASNGMGNTIYF
clone size: -; J gene: TRBJ2-7; V gene: TRBV20-1; D gene: TRBD1; CDR3 DNA: TGCAGTGCTAGTGTCTCGTTACAGGGGGTGGCTAGGGAGCAGTACTTC; CDR3 protein: CSASVSLQGVAREQYF
clone size: -; J gene: TRBJ2-1; V gene: TRBV14; D gene: TRBD2; CDR3 DNA: TGTGCCAGCAGCCAAGACGGGAGGGCTATATACAATGAGCAGTTCTTC; CDR3 protein: CASSQDGRAIYNEQFF
clone size: -; J gene: TRBJ1-1; V gene: TRBV6-2/TRBV6-3; D gene: -; CDR3 DNA: TGTGCCAGCAGCAGAGAAATGAACACTGAAGCTTTCTTT; CDR3 protein: CASSREMNTEAFF
clone size: -; J gene: TRBJ2-7; V gene: TRBV14; D gene: -; CDR3 DNA: TGTGCCAGCAGCACCTCCAAAACGATTGGCGAGCAGTACTTC; CDR3 protein: CASSTSKTIGEQYF
clone size: -; J gene: TRBJ2-7; V gene: TRBV14; D gene: -; CDR3 DNA: TGTGCCAGCAGCCAGCTCTCCCTTGCTGAGCAGTACTTC; CDR3 protein: CASSQLSLAEQYF
clone size: few; J gene: TRBJ1-6; V gene: TRBV6-1; D gene: -; CDR3 DNA: TGTGCCAGCAGTGAAGGGGGGATCAATAATTCACCCCTCCACTTT; CDR3 protein: CASSEGGINNSPLHF
clone size: -; J gene: TRBJ2-1; V gene: TRBV23-1; D gene: -; CDR3 DNA: TGCGCCAGCAGTCCCCTGGACAGCCTCTACAATGAGCAGTTCTTC; CDR3 protein: CASSPLDSLYNEQFF
clone size: -; J gene: TRBJ2-1; V gene: TRBV27; D gene: TRBD2; CDR3 DNA: TGTGCCAGCAGTTTAATCCCCAGCGGGGGCTACAATGAGCAGTTCTTC; CDR3 protein: CASSLIPSGGYNEQFF
clone size: once; J gene: TRBJ2-7; V gene: TRBV30; D gene: -; CDR3 DNA: TGTGCCTGGAGCCAAGCTTCGGCGAGTTACTTC; CDR3 protein: CAWSQASASYF
clone size: -; J gene: TRBJ1-3; V gene: TRBV6-2/TRBV6-3; D gene: -; CDR3 DNA: TGTGCCAGCAGCTGGACTAATGCTGGAAACACCATATATTTT; CDR3 protein: CASSWTNAGNTIYF
clone size: -; J gene: TRBJ2-2; V gene: TRBV3-1/TRBV3-2; D gene: -; CDR3 DNA: TGTGCCAGCAGCCCAACGTTTGAGACCGGGGAGCTGTTTTTT; CDR3 protein: CASSPTFETGELFF
clone size: -; J gene: TRBJ2-2; V gene: TRBV19; D gene: -; CDR3 DNA: TGTGCCAGTAGTAGAACAGGTCTGAACACCGGGGAGCTGTTTTTT; CDR3 protein: CASSRTGLNTGELFF
clone size: -; J gene: TRBJ1-5; V gene: TRBV18; D gene: -; CDR3 DNA: TGTGCCAGCTCACCGGCAGCCAATCAGCCCCAGCATTTT; CDR3 protein: CASSPAANQPQHF
clone size: once; J gene: TRBJ2-5; V gene: TRBV5-1; D gene: TRBD2; CDR3 DNA: TGCGCCAGCAGCGGGGGGGGGAGCCAAGAGACCCAGTACTTC; CDR3 protein: CASSGGGSQETQYF
clone size: few; J gene: TRBJ1-5; V gene: TRBV14; D gene: TRBD1; CDR3 DNA: TGTGCCAGCAGCCAAGATAAGGGACAGGTTGACAATCAGCCCCAGCATTTT; CDR3 protein: CASSQDKGQVDNQPQHF
clone size: -; J gene: TRBJ2-1; V gene: TRBV6-5; D gene: -; CDR3 DNA: TGTGCCAGCAGTTACTCGTTTGGTGAGCAGTTCTTC; CDR3 protein: CASSYSFGEQFF
clone size: -; J gene: TRBJ1-4; V gene: TRBV9; D gene: TRBD1; CDR3 DNA: TGTGCCAGCAGCGTAGGGTCTGGGACAGGCGGTACTAATGAAAAACTGTTTTTT; CDR3 protein: CASSVGSGTGGTNEKLFF
clone size: -; J gene: TRBJ2-7; V gene: TRBV9; D gene: TRBD1; CDR3 DNA: TGTGCCAGCAGCGTAGACCCTTTAGGACAGGCCTACGAGCAGTACTTC; CDR3 protein: CASSVDPLGQAYEQYF
clone size: -; J gene: TRBJ2-6; V gene: TRBV5-6; D gene: TRBD1; CDR3 DNA: TGTGCCAGCAGCCGACAGGGGGCAGCCAACGTCCTGACTTTC; CDR3 protein: CASSRQGAANVLTF
clone size: -; J gene: TRBJ2-6; V gene: TRBV15; D gene: -; CDR3 DNA: TGTGCCACCAGCGGGGGACTCCTCTCTGGGGCCAACGTCCTGACTTTC; CDR3 protein: CATSGGLLSGANVLTF
clone size: -; J gene: TRBJ2-2; V gene: TRBV7-6; D gene: TRBD1; CDR3 DNA: TGTGCCAGCAGCTTAGTTGTTGGGACAGGGTACACCGGGGAGCTGTTTTTT; CDR3 protein: CASSLVVGTGYTGELFF
clone size: -; J gene: TRBJ2-3; V gene: TRBV29-1; D gene: -; CDR3 DNA: TGCAGCGTTGAAGAAAGGTACAGGTCCAGCACAGATACGCAGTATTTT; CDR3 protein: CSVEERYRSSTDTQYF
clone size: -; J gene: TRBJ2-2; V gene: TRBV19; D gene: -; CDR3 DNA: TGTGCCAGTAGTATTATGCAGGGGAAGGCCGGGGAGCTGTTTTTT; CDR3 protein: CASSIMQGKAGELFF
clone size: -; J gene: TRBJ1-5; V gene: TRBV19; D gene: TRBD1; CDR3 DNA: TGTGCCAGTAGTATTACAGGGGTACAGCAGCCCCAGCATTTT; CDR3 protein: CASSITGVQQPQHF
clone size: -; J gene: TRBJ2-4; V gene: TRBV29-1; D gene: TRBD1; CDR3 DNA: TGCAGCGTTAACGGACAGGGCAGAAACATTCAGTACTTC; CDR3 protein: CSVNGQGRNIQYF
clone size: -; J gene: TRBJ2-3; V gene: TRBV4-1; D gene: -; CDR3 DNA: TGCGCCAGCAGCCTCCGCCTAGCAGCTAGCACAGATACGCAGTATTTT; CDR3 protein: CASSLRLAASTDTQYF
clone size: -; J gene: TRBJ2-7; V gene: TRBV7-2; D gene: -; CDR3 DNA: TGTGCCAGCAGCTTAGCAAGCCGCCACGGGACAAGGTCGTCCTACGAGCAGTACTTC; CDR3 protein: CASSLASRHGTRSSYEQYF
clone size: -; J gene: TRBJ2-2; V gene: TRBV4-1; D gene: TRBD1; CDR3 DNA: TGCGCCAGCAGCCAAGATCCTGGCTTGATCCGGACAGGGAACACCGGGGAGCTGTTTTTT; CDR3 protein: CASSQDPGLIRTGNTGELFF
clone size: -; J gene: TRBJ1-2; V gene: TRBV7-2; D gene: -; CDR3 DNA: TGTGCCAGCAGCCCCGGGCAAGTAATAGCCGGCTACACCTTC; CDR3 protein: CASSPGQVIAGYTF
clone size: -; J gene: TRBJ2-7; V gene: TRBV5-5; D gene: TRBD1; CDR3 DNA: TGTGCCAGCAGCTTGGGCGGACAGGGGGCCGAGCAGTACTTC; CDR3 protein: CASSLGGQGAEQYF
clone size: -; J gene: TRBJ1-1; V gene: TRBV14; D gene: -; CDR3 DNA: TGTGCCAGCAGCCAGCAACTGAACACTGAAGCTTTCTTT; CDR3 protein: CASSQQLNTEAFF